The T cell receptor beta chain described here comes from a study of T-cell memory formation after mild COVID-19. Study details: In these data, TCR clusters were largely donor specific.

General study findings and limits: Several responding clones turned up in pre-infection memory, indicating that cross-reactive memory may have taken part. Clones shrinking from day 15 to 85 showed even CD4/CD8 mixes; later expanders tilted CD4+.

TCRdb redid the calling of the 5' RACE reads with MiXCR, one entry per CDR3 protein. This sample has hundreds of thousands of distinct CDR3 sequences, with 17% found just once. This CDR3 is 14 amino acids long. Per germline, CDR1 MGHRA and CDR2 YSYEKL. V lost 0 bases to trimming and J lost 2 bases, with 8 bases between them. About this clonotype: Its specificity is unknown.

J is TRBJ2-7 and V is TRBV4-1, with unresolved D. The TCR originated in an adult woman who had mild COVID-19 (a few samples of this study predate the infection). Cell type and time point are not known. Specimen: PBMCs or a T cell subset sorted from them (not recorded which). CDR3 coding DNA: TGCGCCAGCAGCCAAGAACTGGGGACCTACGAGCAGTACTTC. It specifies CASSQELGTYEQYF.